These T cell receptor beta chains were read from a single sample in a study of somatic mutations in cytotoxic T cells in rheumatoid arthritis. Libraries were prepared by immunoSEQ multiplex PCR; TCRdb keeps only in-frame clonotypes and omits some of them. The profile shows some 30,000 clones, roughly 86% of them singletons. The sequencing input was CD8+ T cells sorted from blood. Source of these receptors: an adult with rheumatoid arthritis. The CDR3 runs from the conserved cysteine through the conserved F or W. A D gene is named only where the DNA matches it firmly. Size values are once, few and many counts, or a class for expanded clones, and some rows have none.

v_gene	j_gene	abundance	d_gene	CDR3nt	CDR3aa
TRBV7-8	TRBJ2-7	NA	NA	TGTGCCAGCAGCCCGGACCGAGCCTACGAGCAGTACTTC	CASSPDRAYEQYF
TRBV28	TRBJ2-1	NA	NA	TGTGCCAGCAGTTTAACCCCAATCTCCTACAATGAGCAGTTCTTC	CASSLTPISYNEQFF
TRBV9	TRBJ1-3	NA	TRBD1	TGTGCCAGCAGCTCGACAGGGTTCTCTGGAAACACCATATATTTT	CASSSTGFSGNTIYF
TRBV2	TRBJ2-7	few	TRBD1	TGTGCCAGCGCTTCGCGTCAGACAGGGGTGACCTACGAGCAGTACTTC	CASASRQTGVTYEQYF
TRBV10-1	TRBJ1-2	NA	TRBD1	TGCGCCAGCATCGCGGACAGGGTAAAGGGCTATGGCTACACCTTC	CASIADRVKGYGYTF
TRBV7-6	TRBJ1-2	NA	TRBD1	TGTGCCAGCAGCTTAGGGACAGGCGCGACCTATGGCTACACCTTC	CASSLGTGATYGYTF
TRBV30	TRBJ2-7	NA	TRBD2	TGTGCCTGGACTAGCGGGAGATACGAGCAGTACTTC	CAWTSGRYEQYF
TRBV4-1	TRBJ2-7	few	NA	TGCGCCAGCAGCCAAGTCATCGACAGCTCCTACGAGCAGTACTTC	CASSQVIDSSYEQYF
TRBV5-1	TRBJ2-5	NA	TRBD1	TGCGCCAGCAGCTCCGGACAGGGGGCAATGGAGACCCAGTACTTC	CASSSGQGAMETQYF
TRBV6-6	TRBJ2-3	NA	NA	TGTGCCAGCAGACCTATGTCAGATACGCAGTATTTT	CASRPMSDTQYF
TRBV29-1	TRBJ1-1	NA	NA	TGCAGCGTTGCGGGGTTTTCGGGGGGTGAAGCTTTCTTT	CSVAGFSGGEAFF
TRBV7-6	TRBJ2-6	NA	TRBD1	TGTGCCAGCAGCTTAGGGCCGGGGACAGCGGCCTTCTCTGGGGCCAACGTCCTGACTTTC	CASSLGPGTAAFSGANVLTF
TRBV9	TRBJ1-2	NA	NA	TGTGCCAGCAGCGTATCCCAGGCCCCTACTAACTATGGCTACACCTTC	CASSVSQAPTNYGYTF
TRBV10-3	TRBJ2-1	NA	TRBD2	TGTGCCATCAGTGACCGAGCGGGAGAGGTCCCCAATGAGCAGTTCTTC	CAISDRAGEVPNEQFF
TRBV6-5	TRBJ2-7	few	NA	TGTGCCAGCAGTTACTCGTATACCGGCGAGCAGTACTTC	CASSYSYTGEQYF
TRBV5-6	TRBJ2-1	NA	NA	TGTGCCAGCAGCTTGGCTTATGAGCAGTTCTTC	CASSLAYEQFF
TRBV27	TRBJ1-5	NA	NA	TGTGCCAGCAGCCTGGGGTATAGCAATCAGCCCCAGCATTTT	CASSLGYSNQPQHF
TRBV5-1	TRBJ2-1	NA	TRBD2	TGCGCCAGCAGCTTGAAGGCTGGGACTAGCGGGAGAGCCTACAATGAGCAGTTCTTC	CASSLKAGTSGRAYNEQFF
TRBV30	TRBJ2-7	NA	TRBD1	TGTGCCTGGAGTCCGACAGGGGACTACGAGCAGTACTTC	CAWSPTGDYEQYF
TRBV28	TRBJ2-7	NA	NA	TGTGCCAGCAGTTCCCGCGGTTTCTTTTCTGAGCAGTACTTC	CASSSRGFFSEQYF
TRBV13	TRBJ2-1	NA	TRBD2	TGTGCCAGCAGCTTGACTAGCGGAAATTACAATGAGCAGTTCTTC	CASSLTSGNYNEQFF
TRBV10-3	TRBJ1-2	NA	NA	TGTGCCATCAGTGAGGTCGGGGTTACAGAGATTAATGGCTACACCTTC	CAISEVGVTEINGYTF
TRBV19	TRBJ2-2	NA	NA	TGTGCCAGTAGTATAGATCTAGGGGGAGACACCGGGGAGCTGTTTTTT	CASSIDLGGDTGELFF
TRBV10-3	TRBJ1-5	NA	NA	TGTGCCATCAGTGAGACCAATCAGCCCCAGCATTTT	CAISETNQPQHF
TRBV29-1	TRBJ2-7	NA	NA	TGCAGCGTTGAAACGCACCTCTCCTACGAGCAGTACTTC	CSVETHLSYEQYF
TRBV15	TRBJ2-1	once	TRBD2	TGTGCCACTAGGACTAGCGGAGATACTAGCTCCTACAATGAGCAGTTCTTC	CATRTSGDTSSYNEQFF
TRBV6-5	TRBJ2-7	few	NA	TGTGCCAGCACTGAGACACCGTCCTACGAGCAGTACTTC	CASTETPSYEQYF
TRBV13	TRBJ2-1	NA	NA	TGTGCCAGCAGCATAATTTCCAATGAGCAGTTCTTC	CASSIISNEQFF
TRBV11-2	TRBJ2-7	NA	NA	TGTGCCAGCAGCCGCGCACAGGGAAGCTACGAGCAGTACTTC	CASSRAQGSYEQYF
TRBV2	TRBJ2-7	NA	TRBD2	TGTGCCGGGGGCGGGGCGGGAGGCTACGAGCAGTACTTC	CAGGGAGGYEQYF
TRBV15	TRBJ1-2	NA	NA	TGTGCCACCAGCAGAGAAGGGGGAGTCTATGGCTACACCTTC	CATSREGGVYGYTF
TRBV4-1	TRBJ2-5	NA	NA	TGCGCCAGCAGCCAAGATAGGGGAGAGACCCAGTACTTC	CASSQDRGETQYF
TRBV7-9	TRBJ2-1	NA	TRBD1	TGTGCCAGCAGCTTAGTCGGGACAGGCGCTTTGGGGGAGCAGTTCTTC	CASSLVGTGALGEQFF
TRBV15	TRBJ2-7	few	NA	TGTGCCACCAGCAGAGATAACAGTGGGTCCTACGAGCAGTACTTC	CATSRDNSGSYEQYF
TRBV5-6	TRBJ2-2	NA	NA	TGTGCCAGCAGCTTGGGAAGCGGGGAGCTGTTTTTT	CASSLGSGELFF
TRBV18	TRBJ2-5	NA	TRBD1	TGTGCCAGCTCACCACGAGACAGGGTGGTGACCCAGTACTTC	CASSPRDRVVTQYF
TRBV6-1	TRBJ2-1	NA	NA	TGTGCCAGCGGGATCCTCCCCCGGGACGATGAGCAGTTCTTC	CASGILPRDDEQFF
TRBV7-9	TRBJ2-7	NA	NA	TGTGCCAGCGAGGGAGGGGGAGGGACCTACGAGCAGTACTTC	CASEGGGGTYEQYF
TRBV6-5	TRBJ1-5	NA	TRBD1	TGTGCCAGCAGGGACTCTTACAGGGGAGGCCAGCCCCAGCATTTT	CASRDSYRGGQPQHF
TRBV30	TRBJ2-5	NA	NA	TGTGCCTGGAGTCGTACAGGGGGGGAGGTGGAGACCCAGTACTTC	CAWSRTGGEVETQYF
TRBV21-1	TRBJ2-5	NA	NA	TGTGCCAGCAGCAAAGGTCAAGGGGCTCAGGAGACCCAGTACTTC	CASSKGQGAQETQYF
TRBV9	TRBJ2-5	NA	NA	TGTGCCAGCAGCGTAGGAGAGGGGCGCATTGAGACCCAGTACTTC	CASSVGEGRIETQYF
TRBV4-1	TRBJ2-5	NA	NA	TGCGCCAGCAGCCATATACAGGTTCAAACTTCCGAGACCCAGTACTTC	CASSHIQVQTSETQYF
TRBV4-1	TRBJ1-5	NA	TRBD1	TGCGCCAGCAGCCATCCCGGACAGGGGGCAGAAGGACAGCCCCAGCATTTT	CASSHPGQGAEGQPQHF
TRBV11-2	TRBJ1-6	NA	NA	TGTGCCAGCAGCACAGAACAGGGAGGGCATTCACCCCTCCACTTT	CASSTEQGGHSPLHF
TRBV10-3	TRBJ1-1	NA	NA	TGTGCCATCAGTGAGTCGAGGGAGGTGAACACTGAAGCTTTCTTT	CAISESREVNTEAFF
TRBV6-6	TRBJ1-5	NA	TRBD1	TGTGCCGGGAACCACAGGGGGCTAGGGTATCAGCCCCAGCATTTT	CAGNHRGLGYQPQHF
TRBV9	TRBJ1-6	NA	NA	TGTGCCAGCAGCCCATCCTATGGGGCCCTCCACTTT	CASSPSYGALHF
TRBV27	TRBJ1-1	NA	NA	TGTGCCAGCAGCTGGGGGAGGAACACTGAAGCTTTCTTT	CASSWGRNTEAFF
TRBV13	TRBJ2-1	NA	TRBD2	TGTGCCAGCAGCTTAGGGGCCCCTAGCGGGAGGGCTAGGAATGAGCAGTTCTTC	CASSLGAPSGRARNEQFF
TRBV7-2	TRBJ2-3	NA	TRBD2	TGTGCCAGCAGCCCGATAGCGGGGGACGTAACAGATACGCAGTATTTT	CASSPIAGDVTDTQYF